This T cell receptor beta chain was found in a study of blood T cell repertoires in COVID-19 (dated by TCRdb to 2020 to 2021). Turning to the overall study: Samples covering the acute and convalescent phases of COVID-19 were provided by collaborators in the United States, Italy and Spain. Where available, HLA class I and class II types were obtained from metadata supplied by the sample provider rather than from assay-based typing. A de-identified subject ID, COVID-19 status, age in years and sex were almost always included in the sample metadata. The material from the prospective study consisted of cDNA or gDNA derived from T cells, B-cell-depleted T cells, or PBMCs. Deeply sampled blood TCRbeta repertoires from subjects exposed to, actively infected with, or recovered from COVID-19 were included in the dataset. Samples came from the ongoing ImmuneRACE study (first 160 participants) plus 1,254 subjects from 6 global collaborators. The repertoires were released in a freely available public database meant as a resource for research on the immune response to SARS-CoV-2. Beyond this particular receptor, the publication reports: The amount of clinical and demographic metadata varied by source and participant and was provided uncurated.

TCRbeta CDR3 regions were amplified from genomic DNA using the immunoSEQ Assay, a bias-controlled multiplex PCR. As for the original processing: The number of nucleated cells in each sample was estimated by amplification of reference gene primers within the assay. To quantify the absolute abundance of each unique TCRbeta CDR3 rearrangement, sequence reads were collapsed and filtered. For each sample, productive Simpson clonality was calculated by taking the square root of Simpson's diversity index across productive rearrangements. The source is immuneACCESS, and TCRdb retained only in-frame sequences with V and J called. Part of the clones is not carried over; for the studies checked, unresolved V genes explain less than half of this, and the remainder is unexplained. D and trimming were read from the DNA, whereas the V and J calls and clone size are those reported in that table. Within this sample are under 400,000 clones, with over 75% of them counted one time only. The ten largest account for more than 9% of the sample.

One collaborating source in Seattle enrolled patients during active infection and followed them longitudinally through the course of disease. Whole blood was collected in K2EDTA tubes by collaborating institutions according to the institutions' own protocols. Collaborator samples were shipped for TCRbeta analysis as frozen whole blood, isolated PBMCs, or DNA extracted from either sample type. Turning to this clone: The target of this receptor is not known. Base quality data are lacking; no much larger clone is found one base away.

Including the terminal cysteine and phenylalanine, the CDR3 comprises 15 residues. Left in the record is the CDR3 DNA by itself, 45 bases read in frame from the first base. The junction carries 14 bases between V and J, which are trimmed by 0 bases and 8 bases respectively. Via the germline V gene, CDR1 is MNHEY and CDR2 SVGAGI. The chain is made from TRBV6-5 and TRBJ2-1; TRBD2 is a weak D gene call, 6 bases matching. This receptor was taken from a woman aged 25 to 39 with COVID-19, enrolled during active disease. The sample was peripheral blood. The CDR3 reads CASSYSIERVDEQFF. DNA sequence: TGTGCCAGCAGTTACTCCATCGAGCGGGTCGATGAGCAGTTCTTC.